The next 17 T cell receptor beta chains were all read from a single sample in a study of T-cell memory formation after mild COVID-19. MiXCR, run by TCRdb on the 5' RACE reads, gives a single entry per CDR3 protein. The table has fewer than 400,000 distinct CDR3 sequences, about a sixth seen once; the top ten hold about 22%. The material sequenced was PBMCs or a T cell subset sorted from them (not recorded which). The source of these receptors is a man younger than 30 who had mild COVID-19 (a few samples of this study predate the infection). Cell type and time point are not known.

This clonotype was found a few times. The chain is built from TRBV7-9 and TRBJ1-1; D gene unclear. Germline lookup yields CDR1 SEHNR and CDR2 FQNEAQ (reference sequence). The V and J ends lost 5 bases and 5 bases respectively, with 15 bases between them. The CDR3 sequence is 14 residues long. The CDR3 protein is CASSQIKRGTEAFF. CDR3 DNA sequence: TGTGCCAGCAGCCAAATAAAACGCGGAACTGAAGCTTTCTTT.

The chain combines TRBV10-3 with TRBJ1-5, with D perhaps TRBD1 (5 bases). V lost 10 bases, J lost 7 bases, and 11 bases lay in between. This CDR3 is 11 amino acids long. From germline, CDR1 is ENHRY and CDR2 SYGVKD. The CDR3 nucleotides are TGTGCCAGAATATACAGGCAGCCCCAGCATTTT. It translates to CARIYRQPQHF.

The chain couples TRBV4-1 to TRBJ2-6; 7 nucleotides match TRBD2. V lost 5 bases to trimming and J lost 2 bases; unmatched junction nucleotides: 3. The CDR3 is made up of 15 amino acids. Per germline, CDR1 MGHRA and CDR2 YSYEKL. The CDR3 DNA follows: TGCGCCAGCAGCGGAGGGAGGGCTGGGGCCAACGTCCTGACTTTC. Its translation: CASSGGRAGANVLTF.

This clonotype was detected only a few times. The rearrangement links TRBV5-5 to TRBJ2-1, with 9 bases aligning to TRBD2. Trimming removed 4 bases from V and 3 bases from J; junction bases left unmatched: 5. Germline values: CDR1 SGHKS, CDR2 YYEKEE (reference sequence). The CDR3 covers 15 residues. The CDR3, as DNA: TGTGCCAGCAGCCCCGGCGGGGGGGGCTACAATGAGCAGTTCTTC. Translating gives CASSPGGGGYNEQFF.

This sequence joins TRBV5-6 and TRBJ1-2; weak D call: TRBD1 (6 bases). Germline-derived CDR1 and CDR2 are SGHDT and YYEEEE. Trimming shortened V by 3 bases and J by 8 bases, and 17 bases separated the two germline ends. This CDR3 is built from 14 residues. CDR3 amino acids: CASSWGYRVEGYTF. Written as DNA, the CDR3 is TGTGCCAGCAGCTGGGGGTACAGGGTGGAGGGCTACACCTTC. Supplemented by reference TRBV5-6 and TRBJ1-2, the full variable domain reads DAGVTQSPTHLIKTRGQQVTLRCSPKSGHDTVSWYQQALGQGPQFIFQYYEEEERQRGNFPDRFSGHQFPNYSSELNVNALLLGDSALYLCASSWGYRVEGYTFGSGTRLTVV.

This clonotype was seen a few times. V and J are TRBV7-2 and TRBJ2-3; 8 bases match TRBD2. The germline gives CDR1 SGHTA, CDR2 FQGNSA. Trimming removed 6 bases from V and 4 bases from J; junction bases left unmatched: 12. There are 16 residues in the CDR3. The CDR3 DNA sequence: TGTGCCAGCAGACCACCGGGACTAGGAAGTGCAGATACGCAGTATTTT. It yields the protein CASRPPGLGSADTQYF. Variable domain in full (rest from reference TRBV7-2 and TRBJ2-3): GAGVSQSPSNKVTEKGKDVELRCDPISGHTALYWYRQSLGQGLEFLIYFQGNSAPDKSGLPSDRFSAERTGGSVSTLTIQRTQQEDSAVYLCASRPPGLGSADTQYFGPGTRLTVL.

A few counts support this clonotype. For the CDR3, the DNA is TGTGCCACCTCGAACACCGGGGAGCTGTTTTTT. Translating gives CATSNTGELFF. The chain joins TRBV2 to TRBJ2-2, with D uncertain. V was trimmed by 10 bases and J by 0 bases, leaving 3 bases between them. This CDR3 region has 11 residues. The V gene's germline CDR1 is SNHLY and CDR2 FYNNEI.

This clonotype was found many times. The chain carries TRBV5-6 and TRBJ2-7, with D perhaps being TRBD1 or TRBD2 (5 bases each). Trimming took 2 bases from V and 5 from J, leaving 11 bases between them. CDR3 size: 13 residues. Germline CDR1 is SGHDT and CDR2 is YYEEEE. CDR3 bases: TGTGCCAGCAGCTTAAGAGGGGTTGACGAGCAGTACTTC. As protein: CASSLRGVDEQYF.

This clonotype has only a few counts. The gene calls are TRBV18 and TRBJ1-1, with no clear D. Germline V gives CDR1 KGHSH, CDR2 LQKENI. The CDR3 is made up of 14 amino acids. Trimming shortened V by 3 bases and J by 1 base, and 9 bases separated the two germline ends. CDR3 in amino acids: CASSPDQRNTEAFF. In DNA form, the CDR3 reads TGTGCCAGCTCACCCGACCAGAGGAACACTGAAGCTTTCTTT.

The rearrangement joins TRBV25-1 to TRBJ2-6, with D unclear. This CDR3 has 13 amino acids. Germline-derived CDR1 and CDR2 are MGHDK and SYGVNS. Trimming left V 8 bases short and J 0 bases short, with 5 bases between. CDR3 region: CASAISGANVLTF. DNA of the CDR3: TGTGCCAGCGCCATCTCTGGGGCCAACGTCCTGACTTTC.

This clonotype has just a few counts. This chain connects TRBV20-1 to TRBJ2-1, with TRBD1 identical over 9 bases. The CDR3 consists of 11 residues. Germline values: CDR1 DFQATT, CDR2 SNEGSKA (reference sequence). After removal of 8 bases from V and 9 bases from J, the junction contained 5 bases not matched to a gene. In DNA, the CDR3 is TGCAGTCGACGGACAGGGGTTGAGCAGTTCTTC. Amino acids: CSRRTGVEQFF.

This clonotype was recorded once. The rearrangement links TRBV6-5 to TRBJ2-1; TRBD2 agrees at 8 bases. CDR3 length: 18 residues. The V gene's germline CDR1 is MNHEY and CDR2 SVGAGI. The junction had 15 bases not matched to a gene; V was cut back by 0 bases and J by 8 bases. CDR3 loop: CASSYSKPSGLGIHEQFF. The CDR3 coding sequence is TGTGCCAGCAGTTACTCGAAGCCCTCGGGACTAGGGATCCATGAGCAGTTCTTC.

This chain connects TRBV29-1 to TRBJ2-2; D unclear. Per the germline V gene, CDR1 is SQVTM and CDR2 is ANQGSEA. V shed 6 bases and J shed 5 bases, with 10 bases lying between them. This CDR3 has 12 amino acids. The CDR3 here is CSVDVGTGELFF. The CDR3 nucleotides are TGCAGCGTCGACGTCGGGACCGGGGAGCTGTTTTTT.

The genes are TRBV6-6 and TRBJ2-5; D unresolved. Looked up from germline, CDR1 is MNHNY and CDR2 is SVGAGI (reference sequence). This CDR3 is built from 12 residues. Deletions cut 7 bases from V and 5 bases from J, with 11 bases between. CDR3 region: CASISQEETQYF. The CDR3 coding sequence is TGTGCCAGCATCTCCCAGGAGGAGACCCAGTACTTC.

V and J are TRBV12-3 or TRBV12-4 and TRBJ1-2; D is unclear. Trimming left V 3 bases short and J 3 bases short, with 5 bases between. CDR3 length: 12 residues. CDR3 in amino acids: CASSFQDYGYTF. The DNA of the CDR3 is TGTGCCAGCAGTTTCCAGGACTATGGCTACACCTTC.

In this sample, this clonotype turned up once. The chain has TRBV20-1 and TRBJ2-1; TRBD2 aligns across 7 bases. J was trimmed by 1 base and V by 0 bases; bases with no gene match: 3. The CDR3 length is 15 residues. CDR1 and CDR2 from the germline V gene are DFQATT and SNEGSKA (reference sequence). CDR3 sequence: CSAREGGSSYNEQFF. The CDR3 DNA reads TGCAGTGCTAGAGAGGGGGGGAGTTCCTACAATGAGCAGTTCTTC.

As regards this clonotype: A much larger clone differs by one base, so this may be a read error. The V and J genes are TRBV10-3 and TRBJ1-5; the match to TRBD1 covers 8 bases. Germline CDR1 and CDR2: ENHRY and SYGVKD. V lost 6 bases to trimming and J lost 8 bases; unmatched junction nucleotides: 6. The length of the CDR3 is 13 residues. This CDR3 reads CAIRTGADKPQHF. CDR3 in DNA: TGTGCCATCAGGACAGGGGCCGATAAGCCCCAGCATTTT.